The 4 T cell receptor beta chains listed next were all sequenced from one sample in a study of low-dose radiotherapy and immunotherapy resistance in tumors (dated by TCRdb to the early 2020s). The time point label corresponds to: after trial treatment. The treatment or condition label of this sample denotes: LDRT plus nivolumab, ipilimumab, low-dose cyclophosphamide and aspirin (RACIN trial). Sequencing used an Illumina HiSeq 2500. First-strand cDNA was synthesized with Superscript III and a set of TRAV- and TRBV-specific primers, covering both TCRalpha and TCRbeta chains. A roughly 18-cycle PCR with Phusion amplified the TCRs, pairing a constant-region primer with the adapter that was attached to the V primers. Using fastp at Q25 and MiXCR, TCRdb reprocessed the public reads and kept productive beta chains. Entries are consolidated by CDR3 protein sequence, retaining the most common genes and DNA. The sample table contains about 91,000 distinct CDR3 sequences; only one count was recorded for roughly 20% of them. The ten most abundant clones make up 9.5% to 15% of the sample.

The sequencing here drew on PBMCs, taken after low-dose radiotherapy plus immunotherapy. All receptors derive from a female donor with ovarian cancer.

This clonotype was counted between two and nine times. This sequence joins TRBV18 and TRBJ2-3; no clear D. Germline V gene lookup returns CDR1 KGHSH and CDR2 LQKENI. This CDR3 has 13 residues. Trimming shortened V by 3 bases and J by 4 bases, and 8 bases separated the two germline ends. DNA for the CDR3: TGTGCCAGCTCACCGGTAGAAGCAGATACGCAGTATTTT. As protein: CASSPVEADTQYF.

Concerning this clonotype itself: A far larger clone is off by one base, so a read error is likely. V is TRBV6-5 and J is TRBJ1-2; D unclear. The CDR3 is 12 residues long. Germline-derived CDR1 and CDR2 are MNHEY and SVGAGI. This chain's CDR3 is CATSDGPYGHTF. DNA of the CDR3: TGTGCCACTTCGGATGGACCCTATGGCCACACCTTC.

The chain links TRBV5-1 to TRBJ1-2, with D perhaps TRBD1 (6 bases). Germline V lookup: CDR1 SGHRS, CDR2 YFSETQ. The CDR3 is made up of 14 amino acids. V lost 3 bases and J lost 4, with 13 bases in between. The CDR3 reads CASSSGEISYGYTF. In DNA form, the CDR3 reads TGCGCCAGCAGCTCAGGGGAAATCAGCTATGGCTACACCTTC.

Ten or more counts support this clonotype. The chain employs TRBV28 and TRBJ2-2, with D possibly being TRBD2 (6 bases). The CDR3 runs to 14 residues. Trimming removed 3 bases from V and 7 bases from J, with 12 bases in between. The germline V gene encodes CDR1 MDHEN and CDR2 SYDVKM. CDR3 in amino acids: CASSFGGTVGELFF. The CDR3 DNA follows: TGTGCCAGCAGTTTTGGGGGGACGGTCGGGGAGCTGTTTTTT.